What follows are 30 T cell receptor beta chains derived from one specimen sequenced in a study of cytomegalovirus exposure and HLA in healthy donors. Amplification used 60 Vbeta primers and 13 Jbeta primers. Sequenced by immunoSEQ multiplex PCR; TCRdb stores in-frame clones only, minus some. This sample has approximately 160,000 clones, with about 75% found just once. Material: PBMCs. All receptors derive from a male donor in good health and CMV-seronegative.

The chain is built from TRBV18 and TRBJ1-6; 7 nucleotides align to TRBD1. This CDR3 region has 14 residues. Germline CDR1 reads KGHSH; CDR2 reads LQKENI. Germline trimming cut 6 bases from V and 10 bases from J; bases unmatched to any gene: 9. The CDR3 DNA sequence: TGTGCCAGCTCGCGGACAGGAGTCGAATCACCCCTCCACTTT. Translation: CASSRTGVESPLHF.

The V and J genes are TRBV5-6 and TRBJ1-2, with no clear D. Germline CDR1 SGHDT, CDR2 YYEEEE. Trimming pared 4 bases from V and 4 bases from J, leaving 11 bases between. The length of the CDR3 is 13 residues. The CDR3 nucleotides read TGTGCCAGCAGCCCCGGAGCTTTCTATGGCTACACCTTC. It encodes CASSPGAFYGYTF.

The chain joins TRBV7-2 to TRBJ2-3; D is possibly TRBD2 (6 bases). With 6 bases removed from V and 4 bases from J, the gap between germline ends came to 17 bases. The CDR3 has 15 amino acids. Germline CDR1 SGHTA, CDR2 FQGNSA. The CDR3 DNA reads TGTGCCAGCAGACACAAAGGAGGGAGTTCAGATACGCAGTATTTT. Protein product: CASRHKGGSSDTQYF.

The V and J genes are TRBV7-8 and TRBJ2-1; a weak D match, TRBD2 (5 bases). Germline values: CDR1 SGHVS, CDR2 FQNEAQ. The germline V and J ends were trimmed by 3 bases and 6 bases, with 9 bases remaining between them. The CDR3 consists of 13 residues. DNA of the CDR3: TGTGCCAGCAGCTTCCTGAGGGTCAATGAGCAGTTCTTC. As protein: CASSFLRVNEQFF.

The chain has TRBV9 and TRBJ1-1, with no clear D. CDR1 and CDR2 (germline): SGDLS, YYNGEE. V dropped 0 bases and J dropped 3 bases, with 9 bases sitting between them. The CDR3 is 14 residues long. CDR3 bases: TGTGCCAGCAGCGTAGCGGGGAGGGACACTGAAGCTTTCTTT. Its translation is CASSVAGRDTEAFF. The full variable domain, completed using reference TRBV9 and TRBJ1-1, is DSGVTQTPKHLITATGQRVTLRCSPRSGDLSVYWYQQSLDQGLQFLIQYYNGEERAKGNILERFSAQQFPDLHSELNLSSLELGDSALYFCASSVAGRDTEAFFGQGTRLTVV.

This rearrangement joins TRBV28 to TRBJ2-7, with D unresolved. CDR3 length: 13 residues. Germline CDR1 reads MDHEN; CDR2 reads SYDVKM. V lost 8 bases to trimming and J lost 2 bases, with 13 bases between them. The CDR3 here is CASCLGSPYEQYF. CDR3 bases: TGTGCCAGCTGCCTGGGTAGCCCCTACGAGCAGTACTTC.

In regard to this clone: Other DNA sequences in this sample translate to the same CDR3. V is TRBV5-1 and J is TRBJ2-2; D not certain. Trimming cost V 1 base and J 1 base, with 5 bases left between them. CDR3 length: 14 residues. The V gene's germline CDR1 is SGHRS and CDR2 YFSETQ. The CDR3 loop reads CASSLSGNTGELFF. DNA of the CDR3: TGCGCCAGCAGCTTGTCCGGGAACACCGGGGAGCTGTTTTTT.

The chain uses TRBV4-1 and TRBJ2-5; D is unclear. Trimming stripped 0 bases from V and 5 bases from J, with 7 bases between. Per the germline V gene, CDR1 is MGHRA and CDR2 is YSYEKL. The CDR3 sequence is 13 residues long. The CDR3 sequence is CASSQDLEETQYF. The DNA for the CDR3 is TGCGCCAGCAGCCAAGATTTGGAGGAGACCCAGTACTTC.

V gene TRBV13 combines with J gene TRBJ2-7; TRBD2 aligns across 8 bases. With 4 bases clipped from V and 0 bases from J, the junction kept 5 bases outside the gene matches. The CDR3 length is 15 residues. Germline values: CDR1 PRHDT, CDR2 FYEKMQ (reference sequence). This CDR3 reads CASSSPSGHSYEQYF. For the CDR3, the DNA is TGTGCCAGCAGCTCGCCTAGCGGGCACTCCTACGAGCAGTACTTC.

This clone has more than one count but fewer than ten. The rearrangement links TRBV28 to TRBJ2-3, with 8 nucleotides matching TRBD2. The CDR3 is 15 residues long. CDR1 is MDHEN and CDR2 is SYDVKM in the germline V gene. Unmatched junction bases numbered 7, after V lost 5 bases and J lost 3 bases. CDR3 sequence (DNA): TGTGCCAGCAGTGTAGCGACTAGCGAGACAGATACGCAGTATTTT. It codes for CASSVATSETDTQYF.

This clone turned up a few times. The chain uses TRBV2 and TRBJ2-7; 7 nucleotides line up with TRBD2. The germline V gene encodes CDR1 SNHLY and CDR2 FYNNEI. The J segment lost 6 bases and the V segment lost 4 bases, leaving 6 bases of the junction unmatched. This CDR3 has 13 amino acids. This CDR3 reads CASSVSGGSEQYF. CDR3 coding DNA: TGTGCCAGCAGTGTGTCGGGGGGAAGCGAGCAGTACTTC.

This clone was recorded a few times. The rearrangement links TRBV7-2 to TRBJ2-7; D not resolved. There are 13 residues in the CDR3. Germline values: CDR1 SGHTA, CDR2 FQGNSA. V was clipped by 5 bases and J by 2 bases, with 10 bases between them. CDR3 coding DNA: TGTGCCAGCAGCCCCTTCGTCCCCTACGAGCAGTACTTC. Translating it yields CASSPFVPYEQYF.

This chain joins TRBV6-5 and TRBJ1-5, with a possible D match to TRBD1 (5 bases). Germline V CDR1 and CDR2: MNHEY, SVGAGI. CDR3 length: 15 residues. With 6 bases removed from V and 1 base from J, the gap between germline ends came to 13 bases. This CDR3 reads CASRRTPRSNQPQHF. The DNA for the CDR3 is TGTGCCAGCAGAAGGACACCCCGGAGCAATCAGCCCCAGCATTTT.

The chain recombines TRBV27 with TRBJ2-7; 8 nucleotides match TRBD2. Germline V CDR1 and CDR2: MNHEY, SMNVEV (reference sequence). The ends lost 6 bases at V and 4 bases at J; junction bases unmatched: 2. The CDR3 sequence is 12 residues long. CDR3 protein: CASRTSGYEQYF. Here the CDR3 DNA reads TGTGCCAGCAGAACTAGCGGTTACGAGCAGTACTTC.

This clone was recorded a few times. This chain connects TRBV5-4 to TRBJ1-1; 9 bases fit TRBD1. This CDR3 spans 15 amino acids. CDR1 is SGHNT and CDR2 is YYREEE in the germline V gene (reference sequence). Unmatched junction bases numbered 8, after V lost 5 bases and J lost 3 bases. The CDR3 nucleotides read TGTGCCAGCAGGACAGGGGGAATGGCGGACACTGAAGCTTTCTTT. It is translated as CASRTGGMADTEAFF.

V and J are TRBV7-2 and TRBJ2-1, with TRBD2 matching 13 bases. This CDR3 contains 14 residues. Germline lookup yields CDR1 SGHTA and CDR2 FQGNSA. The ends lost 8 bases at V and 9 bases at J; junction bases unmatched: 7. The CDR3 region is CASLRTSGSIEQFF. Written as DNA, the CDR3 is TGTGCCAGCTTGAGGACTAGCGGGAGTATTGAGCAGTTCTTC. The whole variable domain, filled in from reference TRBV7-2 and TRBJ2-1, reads GAGVSQSPSNKVTEKGKDVELRCDPISGHTALYWYRQSLGQGLEFLIYFQGNSAPDKSGLPSDRFSAERTGGSVSTLTIQRTQQEDSAVYLCASLRTSGSIEQFFGPGTRLTVL.

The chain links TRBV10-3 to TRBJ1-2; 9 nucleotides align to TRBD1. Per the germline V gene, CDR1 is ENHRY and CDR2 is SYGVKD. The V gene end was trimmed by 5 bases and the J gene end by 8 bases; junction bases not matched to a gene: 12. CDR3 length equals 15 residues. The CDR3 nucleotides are TGTGCCATCAGTTCCGGGACAGGGATTAAGGCGGGCTACACCTTC. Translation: CAISSGTGIKAGYTF.

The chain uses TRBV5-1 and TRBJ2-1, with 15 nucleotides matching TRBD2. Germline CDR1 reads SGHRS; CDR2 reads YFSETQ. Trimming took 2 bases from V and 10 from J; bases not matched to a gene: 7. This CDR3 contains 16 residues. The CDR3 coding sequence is TGCGCCAGCAGCTTCCGGACTAGCGGGGGGGCCGGGGAGCAGTTCTTC. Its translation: CASSFRTSGGAGEQFF.

This chain's CDR3 is CASKAPRQGDYGYTF. Written as DNA, the CDR3 is TGTGCCAGCAAGGCCCCCCGACAGGGAGACTATGGCTACACCTTC. The chain is built from TRBV27 and TRBJ1-2, with 7 bases identical to TRBD1. With 7 bases clipped from V and 3 bases from J, the junction kept 11 bases outside the gene matches. CDR1 is MNHEY and CDR2 is SMNVEV in the germline V gene (reference sequence). The CDR3 totals 15 residues.

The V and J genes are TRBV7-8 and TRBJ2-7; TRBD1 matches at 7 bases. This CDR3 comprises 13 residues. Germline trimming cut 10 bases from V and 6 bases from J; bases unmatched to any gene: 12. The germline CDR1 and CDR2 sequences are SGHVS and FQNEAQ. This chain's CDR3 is CATTGARVSEQYF. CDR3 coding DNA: TGTGCCACAACAGGGGCGAGGGTGAGCGAGCAGTACTTC.

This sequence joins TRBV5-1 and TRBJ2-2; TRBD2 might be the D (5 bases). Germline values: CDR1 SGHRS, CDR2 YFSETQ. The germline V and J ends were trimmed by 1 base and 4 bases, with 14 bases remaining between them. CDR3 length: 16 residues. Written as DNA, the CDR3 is TGCGCCAGCAGCTTGAGGGTTAGCGATTCCACCGGGGAGCTGTTTTTT. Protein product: CASSLRVSDSTGELFF. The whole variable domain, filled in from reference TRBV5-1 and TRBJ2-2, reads KAGVTQTPRYLIKTRGQQVTLSCSPISGHRSVSWYQQTPGQGLQFLFEYFSETQRNKGNFPGRFSGRQFSNSRSEMNVSTLELGDSALYLCASSLRVSDSTGELFFGEGSRLTVL.

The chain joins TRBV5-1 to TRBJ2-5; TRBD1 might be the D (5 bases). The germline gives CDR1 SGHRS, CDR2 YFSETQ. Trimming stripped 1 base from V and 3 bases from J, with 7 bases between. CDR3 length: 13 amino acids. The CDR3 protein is CASSLSQEETQYF. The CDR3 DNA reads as TGCGCCAGCAGCTTGTCACAGGAAGAGACCCAGTACTTC.

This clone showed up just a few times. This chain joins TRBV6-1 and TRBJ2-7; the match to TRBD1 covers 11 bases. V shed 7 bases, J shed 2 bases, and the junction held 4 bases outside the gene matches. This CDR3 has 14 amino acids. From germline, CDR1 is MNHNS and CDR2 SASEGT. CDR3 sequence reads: CASTGTGGTYEQYF. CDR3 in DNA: TGTGCCAGCACCGGGACAGGGGGAACCTACGAGCAGTACTTC.

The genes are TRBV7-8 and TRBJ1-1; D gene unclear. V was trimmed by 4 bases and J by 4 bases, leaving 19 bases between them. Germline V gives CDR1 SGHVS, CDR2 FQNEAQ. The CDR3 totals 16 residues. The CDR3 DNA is TGTGCCAGCAGCTCTCATCCTGGACTTACCTCCACTGAAGCTTTCTTT. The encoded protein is CASSSHPGLTSTEAFF.

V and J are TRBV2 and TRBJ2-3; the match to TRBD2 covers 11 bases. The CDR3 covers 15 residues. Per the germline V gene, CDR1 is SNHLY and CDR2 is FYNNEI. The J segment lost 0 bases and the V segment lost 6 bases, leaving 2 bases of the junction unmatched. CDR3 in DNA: TGTGCCAGCAGGACTAGCGGGGTCAGCACAGATACGCAGTATTTT. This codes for CASRTSGVSTDTQYF.

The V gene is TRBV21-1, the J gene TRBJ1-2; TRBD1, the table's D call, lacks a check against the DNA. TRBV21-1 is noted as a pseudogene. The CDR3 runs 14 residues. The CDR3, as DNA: TGTGCCAGCACCACCTGGGGCGTCCTCTATGGCTACACCTTC. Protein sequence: CASTTWGVLYGYTF.

This chain's CDR3 is CASRETSGGYQDTQYF. The CDR3, as DNA: TGTGCCAGCAGGGAGACTAGCGGGGGGTACCAGGATACGCAGTATTTT. This chain uses TRBV2 with TRBJ2-3, with 13 bases identical to TRBD2. V gave up 6 bases and J gave up 6 bases; unmatched junction bases: 9. The CDR3 is made up of 16 amino acids. Germline CDR1 is SNHLY and CDR2 is FYNNEI.

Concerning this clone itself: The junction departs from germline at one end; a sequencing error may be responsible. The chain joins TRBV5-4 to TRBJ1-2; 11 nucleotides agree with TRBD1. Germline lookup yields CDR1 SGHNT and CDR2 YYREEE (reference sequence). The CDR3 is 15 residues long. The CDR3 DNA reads TGTGCCAGCAGCATCCTAGGGGGACAGGGGGACGGCTACCCCTTC. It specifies CASSILGGQGDGYPF.

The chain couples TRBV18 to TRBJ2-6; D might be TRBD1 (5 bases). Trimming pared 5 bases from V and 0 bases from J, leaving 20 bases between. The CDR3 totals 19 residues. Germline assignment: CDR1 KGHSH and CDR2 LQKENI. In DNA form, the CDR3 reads TGTGCCAGCTCATCGAGGACATTCTACCCCGTCTCTGGGGCCAACGTCCTGACTTTC. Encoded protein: CASSSRTFYPVSGANVLTF.

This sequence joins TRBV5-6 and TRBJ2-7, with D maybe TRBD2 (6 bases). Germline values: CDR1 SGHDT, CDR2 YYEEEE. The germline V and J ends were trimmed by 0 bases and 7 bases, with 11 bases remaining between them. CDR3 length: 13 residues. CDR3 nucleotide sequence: TGTGCCAGCAGCTTGGGGGCGGGGTGGGAGCAGTACTTC. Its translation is CASSLGAGWEQYF.